Listed here is a single TCR beta chain. Germline CDR1 MNHEY, CDR2 SVGAGI. V was shortened by 8 bases and J by 1 base, with 17 bases between the two germline ends. There are 15 residues in the CDR3. These data come from a study of blood T cell repertoires in COVID-19. Source study methods: Estimation of nucleated cell counts was performed using reference gene primer amplification. TCRdb keeps only in-frame clones here, not all; method: immunoSEQ multiplex PCR. Clonal size and the V and J genes are those of that table, whereas D and trimming came from the DNA. The sample records 50,000 or so clones, 84% being singletons.

Material for sequencing was peripheral blood. The TCR comes from a man aged 50-59 years with acute or convalescent COVID-19. This chain links TRBV6-5 with TRBJ1-1; D is possibly TRBD1 (6 bases). CDR3 in amino acids: CASFPGRGENTEAFF. The DNA for the CDR3 is TGTGCCAGCTTCCCAGGGAGGGGGGAGAACACTGAAGCTTTCTTT.